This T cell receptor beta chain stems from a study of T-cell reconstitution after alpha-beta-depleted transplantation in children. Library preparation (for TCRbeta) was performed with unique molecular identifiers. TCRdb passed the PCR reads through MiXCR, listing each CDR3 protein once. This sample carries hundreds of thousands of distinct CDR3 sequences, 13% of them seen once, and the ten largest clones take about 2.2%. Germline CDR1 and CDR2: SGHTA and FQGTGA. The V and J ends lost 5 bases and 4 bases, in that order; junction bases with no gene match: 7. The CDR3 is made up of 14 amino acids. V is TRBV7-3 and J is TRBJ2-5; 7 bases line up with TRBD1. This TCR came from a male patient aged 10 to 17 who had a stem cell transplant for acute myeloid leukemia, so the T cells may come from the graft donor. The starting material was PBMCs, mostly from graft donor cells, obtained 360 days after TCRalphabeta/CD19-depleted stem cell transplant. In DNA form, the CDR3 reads TGTGCCAGCAGCCGAGGGGGCTTTTCAGAGACCCAGTACTTC. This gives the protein CASSRGGFSETQYF. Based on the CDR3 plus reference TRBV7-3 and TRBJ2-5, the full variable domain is GAGVSQTPSNKVTEKGKYVELRCDPISGHTALYWYRQSLGQGPEFLIYFQGTGAADDSGLPNDRFFAVRPEGSVSTLKIQRTERGDSAVYLCASSRGGFSETQYFGPGTRLLVL.